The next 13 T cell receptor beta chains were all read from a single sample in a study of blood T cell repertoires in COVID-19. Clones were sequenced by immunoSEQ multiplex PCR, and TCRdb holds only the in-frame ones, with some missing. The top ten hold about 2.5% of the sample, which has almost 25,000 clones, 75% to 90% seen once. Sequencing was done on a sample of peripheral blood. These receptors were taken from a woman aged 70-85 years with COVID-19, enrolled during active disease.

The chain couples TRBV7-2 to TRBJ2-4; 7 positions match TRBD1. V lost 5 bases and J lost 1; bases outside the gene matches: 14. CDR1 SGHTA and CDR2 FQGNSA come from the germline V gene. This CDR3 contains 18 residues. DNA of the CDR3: TGTGCCAGCAGCCCGCGACAGGGTTGGGATCTCGCCAAAAACATTCAGTACTTC. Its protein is CASSPRQGWDLAKNIQYF.

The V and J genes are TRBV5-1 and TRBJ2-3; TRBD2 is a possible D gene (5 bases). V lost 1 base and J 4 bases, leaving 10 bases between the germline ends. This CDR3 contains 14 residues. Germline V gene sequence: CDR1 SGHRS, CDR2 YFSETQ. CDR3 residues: CASSLRGTSDTQYF. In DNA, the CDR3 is TGCGCCAGCAGCTTGCGGGGTACGTCAGATACGCAGTATTTT.

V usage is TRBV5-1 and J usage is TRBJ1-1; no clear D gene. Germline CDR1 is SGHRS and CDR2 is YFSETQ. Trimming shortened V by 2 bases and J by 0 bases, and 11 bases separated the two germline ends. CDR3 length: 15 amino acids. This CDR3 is CASSLGVSMNTEAFF. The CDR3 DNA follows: TGCGCCAGCAGCTTAGGAGTCTCCATGAACACTGAAGCTTTCTTT.

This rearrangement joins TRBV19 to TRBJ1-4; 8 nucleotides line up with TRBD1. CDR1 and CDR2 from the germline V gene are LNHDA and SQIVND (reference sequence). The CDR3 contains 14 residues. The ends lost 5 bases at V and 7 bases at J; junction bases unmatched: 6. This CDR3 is CASSSGGLGEKLFF. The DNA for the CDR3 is TGTGCCAGTAGTTCAGGGGGCTTGGGTGAAAAACTGTTTTTT.

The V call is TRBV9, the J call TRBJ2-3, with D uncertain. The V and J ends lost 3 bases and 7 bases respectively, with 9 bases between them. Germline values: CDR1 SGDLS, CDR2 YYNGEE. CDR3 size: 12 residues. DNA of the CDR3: TGTGCCAGCAGCGCGACTGATTATACGCAGTATTTT. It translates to CASSATDYTQYF.

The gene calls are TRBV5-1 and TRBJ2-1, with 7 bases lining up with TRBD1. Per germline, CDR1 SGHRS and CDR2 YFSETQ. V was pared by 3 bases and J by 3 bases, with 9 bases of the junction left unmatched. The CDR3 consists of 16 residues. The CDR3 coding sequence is TGCGCCAGCAGCTCCGGCGCGCAGGGGGTCTACAATGAGCAGTTCTTC. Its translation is CASSSGAQGVYNEQFF. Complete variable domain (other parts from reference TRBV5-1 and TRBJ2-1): KAGVTQTPRYLIKTRGQQVTLSCSPISGHRSVSWYQQTPGQGLQFLFEYFSETQRNKGNFPGRFSGRQFSNSRSEMNVSTLELGDSALYLCASSSGAQGVYNEQFFGPGTRLTVL.

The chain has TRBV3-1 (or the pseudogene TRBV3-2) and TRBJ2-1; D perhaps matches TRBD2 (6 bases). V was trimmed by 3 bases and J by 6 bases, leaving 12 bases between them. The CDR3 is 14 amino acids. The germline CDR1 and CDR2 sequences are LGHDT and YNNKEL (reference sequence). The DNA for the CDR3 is TGTGCCAGCAGCCAGGGAGGCAGGTCCAATGAGCAGTTCTTC. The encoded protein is CASSQGGRSNEQFF.

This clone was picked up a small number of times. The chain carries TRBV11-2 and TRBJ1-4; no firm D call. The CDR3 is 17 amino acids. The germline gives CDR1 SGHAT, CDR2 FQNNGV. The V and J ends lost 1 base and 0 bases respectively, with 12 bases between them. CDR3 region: CASSLVPGWATNEKLFF. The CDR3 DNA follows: TGTGCCAGCAGCTTAGTCCCGGGTTGGGCAACTAATGAAAAACTGTTTTTT.

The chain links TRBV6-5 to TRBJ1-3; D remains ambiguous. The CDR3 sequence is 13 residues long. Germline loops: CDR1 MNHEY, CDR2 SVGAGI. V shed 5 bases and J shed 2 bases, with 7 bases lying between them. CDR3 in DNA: TGTGCCAGCAGTCTAGAAACTGGAAACACCATATATTTT. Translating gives CASSLETGNTIYF.

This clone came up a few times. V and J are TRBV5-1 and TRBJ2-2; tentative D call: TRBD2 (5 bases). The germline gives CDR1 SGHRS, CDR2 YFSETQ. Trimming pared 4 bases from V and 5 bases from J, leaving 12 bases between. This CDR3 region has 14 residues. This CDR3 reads CASSVRTGTGELFF. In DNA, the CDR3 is TGCGCCAGCAGCGTTAGGACTGGGACCGGGGAGCTGTTTTTT.

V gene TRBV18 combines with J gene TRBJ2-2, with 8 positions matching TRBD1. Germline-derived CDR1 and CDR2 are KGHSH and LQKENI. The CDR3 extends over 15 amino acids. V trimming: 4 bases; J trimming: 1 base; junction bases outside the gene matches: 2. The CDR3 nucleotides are TGTGCCAGCTCACAGGGGACAGGGAACACCGGGGAGCTGTTTTTT. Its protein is CASSQGTGNTGELFF.

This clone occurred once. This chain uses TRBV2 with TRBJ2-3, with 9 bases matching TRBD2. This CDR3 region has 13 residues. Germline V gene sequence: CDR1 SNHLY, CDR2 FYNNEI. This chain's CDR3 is CALAGPSTDTQYF. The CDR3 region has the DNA TGTGCGCTAGCGGGGCCGAGCACAGATACGCAGTATTTT.

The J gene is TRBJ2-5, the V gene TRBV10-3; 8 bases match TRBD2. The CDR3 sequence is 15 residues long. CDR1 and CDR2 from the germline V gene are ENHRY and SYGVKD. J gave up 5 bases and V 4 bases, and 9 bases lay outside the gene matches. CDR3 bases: TGTGCCATCAGTGTCAGTACTAGCGGTGGGGAGACCCAGTACTTC. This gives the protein CAISVSTSGGETQYF.